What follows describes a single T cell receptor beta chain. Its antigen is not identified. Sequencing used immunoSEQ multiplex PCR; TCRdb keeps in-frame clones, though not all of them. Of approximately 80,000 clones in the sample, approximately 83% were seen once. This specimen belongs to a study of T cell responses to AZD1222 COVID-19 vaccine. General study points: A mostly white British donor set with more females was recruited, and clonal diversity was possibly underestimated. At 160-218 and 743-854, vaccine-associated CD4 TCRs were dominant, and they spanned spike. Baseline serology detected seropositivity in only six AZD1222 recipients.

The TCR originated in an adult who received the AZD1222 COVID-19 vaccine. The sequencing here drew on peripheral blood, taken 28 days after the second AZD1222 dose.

CDR3 nucleotide sequence: TGCGCCAGCAGCTTGGTAGACAGGGTCGACGAGCAGTACTTC. The encoded protein is CASSLVDRVDEQYF. The chain uses TRBV5-1 and TRBJ2-7; 7 nucleotides line up with TRBD1. This CDR3 has 14 residues. Germline V gives CDR1 SGHRS, CDR2 YFSETQ. V trimming: 0 bases; J trimming: 5 bases; junction bases outside the gene matches: 5. Complete variable domain (other parts from reference TRBV5-1 and TRBJ2-7): KAGVTQTPRYLIKTRGQQVTLSCSPISGHRSVSWYQQTPGQGLQFLFEYFSETQRNKGNFPGRFSGRQFSNSRSEMNVSTLELGDSALYLCASSLVDRVDEQYFGPGTRLTVT.